The present T cell receptor (beta chain) was sequenced within a study of prognosis after radiotherapy for stage I lung cancer. Turning to the study itself: Patients with stage I non-small cell lung cancer joined the study from early 2018 through early 2019.

The CDR3 runs to 16 residues. The V gene's germline CDR1 is SGHRS and CDR2 YFSETQ. V shed 0 bases and J 0 bases; nucleotides not matched to a gene: 2. From genomic DNA, TCR beta CDR3 was amplified by two-round multiplex PCR. Used in first-round PCR were primers specific to each TRBV and TRBJ gene. TCRdb re-derived calls from the multiplex PCR reads in MiXCR, one entry per CDR3 protein. The data contain around 14,000 distinct CDR3 sequences, roughly a third of them seen just once; the ten biggest clones take up roughly 40%. In its sample, this clonotype ranks as medium-sized. This TCR came from a donor aged 50 or older with non-small cell lung cancer. Here the sequenced sample was PBMCs, taken before or after stereotactic body radiation therapy (not recorded which). The genes are TRBV5-1 and TRBJ2-2; 7 positions agree with TRBD1. CDR3 in DNA: TGCGCCAGCAGCTTGGAAGGGACAGCGAACACCGGGGAGCTGTTTTTT. Protein sequence: CASSLEGTANTGELFF.